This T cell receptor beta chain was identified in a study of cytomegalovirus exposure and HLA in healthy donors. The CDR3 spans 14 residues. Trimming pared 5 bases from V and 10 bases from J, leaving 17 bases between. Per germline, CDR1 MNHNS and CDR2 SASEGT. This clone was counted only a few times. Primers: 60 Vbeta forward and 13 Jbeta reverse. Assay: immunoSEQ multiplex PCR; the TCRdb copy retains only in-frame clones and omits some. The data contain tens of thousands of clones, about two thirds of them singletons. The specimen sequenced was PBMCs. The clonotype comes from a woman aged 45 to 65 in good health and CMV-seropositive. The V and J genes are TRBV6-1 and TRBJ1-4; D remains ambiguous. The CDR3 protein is CASSSDGGLGKLFF. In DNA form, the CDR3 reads TGTGCCAGCAGTTCTGACGGCGGACTGGGAAAACTGTTTTTT.